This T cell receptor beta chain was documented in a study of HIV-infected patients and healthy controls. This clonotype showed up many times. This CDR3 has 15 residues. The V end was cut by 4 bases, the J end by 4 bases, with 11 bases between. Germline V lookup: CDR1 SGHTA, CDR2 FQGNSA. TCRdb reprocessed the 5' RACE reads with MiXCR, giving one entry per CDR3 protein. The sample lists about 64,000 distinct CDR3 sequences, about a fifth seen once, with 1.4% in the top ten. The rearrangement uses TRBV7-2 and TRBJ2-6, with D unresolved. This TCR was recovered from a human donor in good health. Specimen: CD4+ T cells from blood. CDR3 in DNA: TGTGCCAGCAGCTACATCCCCGAGGGGGCCAACGTCCTGACTTTC. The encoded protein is CASSYIPEGANVLTF.